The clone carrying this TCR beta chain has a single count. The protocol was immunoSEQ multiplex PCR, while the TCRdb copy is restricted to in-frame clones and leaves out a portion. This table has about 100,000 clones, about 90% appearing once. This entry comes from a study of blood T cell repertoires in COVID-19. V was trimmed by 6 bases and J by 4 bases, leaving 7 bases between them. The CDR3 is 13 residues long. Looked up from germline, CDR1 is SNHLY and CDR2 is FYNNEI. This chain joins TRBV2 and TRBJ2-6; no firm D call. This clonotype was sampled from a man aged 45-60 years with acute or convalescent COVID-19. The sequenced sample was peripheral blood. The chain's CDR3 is CASREFGANVLTF. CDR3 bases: TGTGCCAGCAGGGAGTTCGGGGCCAACGTCCTGACTTTC.